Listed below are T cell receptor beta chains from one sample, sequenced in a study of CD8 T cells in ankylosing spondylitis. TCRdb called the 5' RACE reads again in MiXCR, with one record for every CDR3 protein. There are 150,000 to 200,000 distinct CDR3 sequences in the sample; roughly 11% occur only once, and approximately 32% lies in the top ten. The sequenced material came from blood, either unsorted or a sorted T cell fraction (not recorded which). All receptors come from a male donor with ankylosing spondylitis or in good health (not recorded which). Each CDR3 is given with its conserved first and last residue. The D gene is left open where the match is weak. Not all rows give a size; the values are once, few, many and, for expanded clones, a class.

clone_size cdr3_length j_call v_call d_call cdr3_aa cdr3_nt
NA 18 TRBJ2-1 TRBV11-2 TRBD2 CASSLDPSGLAGSNEQFF TGTGCCAGCAGCTTAGACCCCTCGGGACTAGCGGGAAGCAATGAGCAGTTCTTC
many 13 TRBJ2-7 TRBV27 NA CASSLQGMREQYF TGTGCCAGCAGTTTGCAGGGTATGAGGGAGCAGTACTTC
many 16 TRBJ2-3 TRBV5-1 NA CASSLLGRTGTDTQYF TGCGCCAGCAGCTTGTTAGGCAGGACGGGCACAGATACGCAGTATTTT
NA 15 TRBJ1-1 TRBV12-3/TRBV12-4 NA CASSLDGQKNTEAFF TGTGCCAGCAGTTTAGACGGACAGAAAAACACTGAAGCTTTCTTT
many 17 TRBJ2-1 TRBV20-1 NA CSARVGGAPSPHNEQFF TGCAGTGCTCGGGTTGGGGGGGCCCCCTCACCCCACAATGAGCAGTTCTTC
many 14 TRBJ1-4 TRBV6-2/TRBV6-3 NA CASRFDGLNEKLFF TGTGCCAGCAGATTCGACGGACTTAATGAAAAACTGTTTTTT
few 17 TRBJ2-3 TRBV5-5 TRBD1 CASSLVIRQGTGDTQYF TGTGCCAGCAGCTTGGTTATAAGACAGGGAACGGGAGATACGCAGTATTTT
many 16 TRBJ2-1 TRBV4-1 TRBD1 CASSQTPGQGYNEQFF TGCGCCAGCAGCCAAACTCCGGGACAGGGATACAATGAGCAGTTCTTC
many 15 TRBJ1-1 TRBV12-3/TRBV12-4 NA CASTPRAAWNTEAFF TGTGCCAGCACCCCCCGGGCCGCCTGGAACACTGAAGCTTTCTTT
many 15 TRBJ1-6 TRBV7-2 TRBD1 CASSLDRGRNSPLHF TGTGCCAGCAGCCTGGACAGGGGGCGGAATTCACCCCTCCACTTT
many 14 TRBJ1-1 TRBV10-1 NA CASSGTGKNTEAFF TGCGCCAGCAGTGGCACCGGGAAAAACACTGAAGCTTTCTTT